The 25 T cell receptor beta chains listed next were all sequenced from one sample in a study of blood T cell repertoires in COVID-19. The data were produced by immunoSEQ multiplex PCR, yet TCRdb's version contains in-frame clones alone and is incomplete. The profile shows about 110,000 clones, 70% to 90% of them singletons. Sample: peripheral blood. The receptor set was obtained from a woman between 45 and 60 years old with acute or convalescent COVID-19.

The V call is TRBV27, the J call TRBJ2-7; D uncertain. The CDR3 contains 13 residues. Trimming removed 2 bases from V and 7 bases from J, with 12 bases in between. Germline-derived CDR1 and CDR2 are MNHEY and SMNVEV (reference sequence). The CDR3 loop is CASSLPHSIEQYF. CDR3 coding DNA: TGTGCCAGCAGTTTACCCCACAGTATTGAGCAGTACTTC.

The CDR3 sequence: CASSESLAGGSDTQYF. As DNA, the CDR3 is TGTGCCAGCAGTGAAAGTCTAGCGGGAGGATCGGATACGCAGTATTTT. The J gene is TRBJ2-3, the V gene TRBV6-1; 11 bases are a match to TRBD2. CDR1 MNHNS and CDR2 SASEGT come from the germline V gene. The CDR3 consists of 16 residues. The J segment lost 6 bases and the V segment lost 2 bases, leaving 7 bases of the junction unmatched.

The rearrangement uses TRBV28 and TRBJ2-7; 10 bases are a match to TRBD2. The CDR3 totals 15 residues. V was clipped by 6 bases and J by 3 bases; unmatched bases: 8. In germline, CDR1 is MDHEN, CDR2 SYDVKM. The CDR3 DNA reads TGTGCCAGCAGACACAGCGGGAGGGCCAACTACGAGCAGTACTTC. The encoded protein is CASRHSGRANYEQYF. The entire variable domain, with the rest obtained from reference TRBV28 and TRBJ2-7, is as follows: DVKVTQSSRYLVKRTGEKVFLECVQDMDHENMFWYRQDPGLGLRLIYFSYDVKMKEKGDIPEGYSVSREKKERFSLILESASTNQTSMYLCASRHSGRANYEQYFGPGTRLTVT.

Here the CDR3 DNA reads TGTGCCAGCAGCTTGGGCCTCACAGATACGCAGTATTTT. It codes for CASSLGLTDTQYF. The rearrangement uses TRBV11-2 and TRBJ2-3; D gene uncertain. V lost 3 bases and J lost 2, with 6 bases in between. Germline CDR1 is SGHAT and CDR2 is FQNNGV. The CDR3 runs 13 residues.

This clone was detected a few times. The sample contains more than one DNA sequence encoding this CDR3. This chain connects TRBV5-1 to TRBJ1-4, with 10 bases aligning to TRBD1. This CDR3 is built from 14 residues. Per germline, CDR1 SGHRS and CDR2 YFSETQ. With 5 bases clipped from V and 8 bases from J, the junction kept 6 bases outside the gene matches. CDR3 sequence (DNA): TGCGCCAGCAGTTCGGGACAGGGGAGGGAAAAACTGTTTTTT. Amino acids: CASSSGQGREKLFF.

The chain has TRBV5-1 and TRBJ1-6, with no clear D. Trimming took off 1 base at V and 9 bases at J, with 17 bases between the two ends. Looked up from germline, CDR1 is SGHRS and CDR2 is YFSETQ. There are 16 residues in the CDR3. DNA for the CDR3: TGCGCCAGCAGCTTGTGGGCCCCCCCCAGTGGTTCACCCCTCCACTTT. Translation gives CASSLWAPPSGSPLHF.

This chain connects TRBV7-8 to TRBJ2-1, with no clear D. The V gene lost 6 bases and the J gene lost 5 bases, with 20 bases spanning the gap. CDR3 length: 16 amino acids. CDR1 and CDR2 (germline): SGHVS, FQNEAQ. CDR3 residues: CASSPTVFPPNNEQFF. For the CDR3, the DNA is TGTGCCAGCAGTCCCACCGTTTTTCCCCCTAACAATGAGCAGTTCTTC.

The CDR3 loop reads CASSERRLAGAPVSYNEQFF. The DNA for the CDR3 is TGCGCCAGCAGTGAGCGGCGACTAGCGGGAGCCCCAGTCTCCTACAATGAGCAGTTCTTC. The chain recombines TRBV10-1 with TRBJ2-1, with TRBD2 matching 12 bases. The germline V gene encodes CDR1 WNHNN and CDR2 SYGVQD (reference sequence). V was clipped by 2 bases and J by 0 bases; unmatched bases: 11. The CDR3 is 20 amino acids.

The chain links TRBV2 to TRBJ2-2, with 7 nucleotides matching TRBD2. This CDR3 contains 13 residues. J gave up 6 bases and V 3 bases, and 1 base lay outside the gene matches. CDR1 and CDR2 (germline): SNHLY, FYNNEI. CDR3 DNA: TGTGCCAGCAGTGACGGGGGGTCCGGGGAGCTGTTTTTT. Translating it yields CASSDGGSGELFF. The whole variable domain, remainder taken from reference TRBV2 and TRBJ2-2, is EPEVTQTPSHQVTQMGQEVILRCVPISNHLYFYWYRQILGQKVEFLVSFYNNEISEKSEIFDDQFSVERPDGSNFTLKIRSTKLEDSAMYFCASSDGGSGELFFGEGSRLTVL.

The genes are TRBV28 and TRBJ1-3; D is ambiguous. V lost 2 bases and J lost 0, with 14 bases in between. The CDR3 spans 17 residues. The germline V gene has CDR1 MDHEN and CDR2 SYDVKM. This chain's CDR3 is CASSLTGVKVSGNTIYF. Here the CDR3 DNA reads TGTGCCAGCAGTTTAACCGGGGTAAAAGTCTCTGGAAACACCATATATTTT.

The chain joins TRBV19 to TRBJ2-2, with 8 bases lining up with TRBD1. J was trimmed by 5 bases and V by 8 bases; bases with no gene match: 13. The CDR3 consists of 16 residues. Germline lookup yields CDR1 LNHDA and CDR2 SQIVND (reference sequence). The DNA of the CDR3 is TGTGCCAGTTCCTCCGGGACAGGTCTTTCGACCGGGGAGCTGTTTTTT. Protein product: CASSSGTGLSTGELFF. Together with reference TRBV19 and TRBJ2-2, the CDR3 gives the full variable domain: DGGITQSPKYLFRKEGQNVTLSCEQNLNHDAMYWYRQDPGQGLRLIYYSQIVNDFQKGDIAEGYSVSREKKESFPLTVTSAQKNPTAFYLCASSSGTGLSTGELFFGEGSRLTVL.

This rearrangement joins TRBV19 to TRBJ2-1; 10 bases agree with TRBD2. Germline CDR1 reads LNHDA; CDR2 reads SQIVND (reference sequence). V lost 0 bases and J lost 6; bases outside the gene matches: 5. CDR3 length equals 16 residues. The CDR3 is CASSIEASGRRNEQFF. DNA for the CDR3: TGTGCCAGTAGTATAGAGGCTAGCGGGAGACGCAATGAGCAGTTCTTC.

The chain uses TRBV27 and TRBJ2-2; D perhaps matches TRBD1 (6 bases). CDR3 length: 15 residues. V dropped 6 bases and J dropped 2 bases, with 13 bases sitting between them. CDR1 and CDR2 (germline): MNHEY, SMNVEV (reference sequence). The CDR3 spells CASRSRQANTGELFF. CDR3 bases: TGTGCCAGCAGATCCCGACAGGCAAACACCGGGGAGCTGTTTTTT.

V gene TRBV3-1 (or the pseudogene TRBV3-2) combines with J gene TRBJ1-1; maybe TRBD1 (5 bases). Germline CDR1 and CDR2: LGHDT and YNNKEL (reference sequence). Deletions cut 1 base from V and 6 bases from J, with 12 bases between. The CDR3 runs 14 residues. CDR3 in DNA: TGTGCCAGCAGCCAAGTAATGGGCAGGGCTGAAGCTTTCTTT. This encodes CASSQVMGRAEAFF.

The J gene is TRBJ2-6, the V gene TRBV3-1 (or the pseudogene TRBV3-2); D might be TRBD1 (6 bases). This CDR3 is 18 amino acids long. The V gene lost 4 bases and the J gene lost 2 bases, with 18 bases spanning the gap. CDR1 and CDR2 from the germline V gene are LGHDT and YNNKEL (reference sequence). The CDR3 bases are TGTGCCAGCAGCCGAGCAGGGGTCCCGGGCCCTGGGGCCAACGTCCTGACTTTC. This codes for CASSRAGVPGPGANVLTF.

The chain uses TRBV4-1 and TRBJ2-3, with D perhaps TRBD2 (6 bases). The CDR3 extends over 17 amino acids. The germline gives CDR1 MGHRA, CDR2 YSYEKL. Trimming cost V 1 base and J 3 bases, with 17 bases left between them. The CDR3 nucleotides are TGCGCCAGCAGCCAAGCTTGGGTGGGAGGCGGGACAGATACGCAGTATTTT. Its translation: CASSQAWVGGGTDTQYF.

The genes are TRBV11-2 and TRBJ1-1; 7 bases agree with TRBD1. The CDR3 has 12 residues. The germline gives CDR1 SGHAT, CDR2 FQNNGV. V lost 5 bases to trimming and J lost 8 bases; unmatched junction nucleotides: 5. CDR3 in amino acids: CASSRQGSEAFF. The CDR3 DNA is TGTGCCAGCAGCCGACAGGGCTCCGAAGCTTTCTTT.

CDR3 region: CASSLSGPSLLEQFF. The CDR3 DNA follows: TGTGCCAGCAGCCTTAGCGGGCCCTCTCTTCTTGAGCAGTTCTTC. This rearrangement joins TRBV7-2 to TRBJ2-1; 7 nucleotides align to TRBD2. There are 15 residues in the CDR3. V shed 5 bases and J 9 bases; nucleotides not matched to a gene: 13. Germline CDR1 is SGHTA and CDR2 is FQGNSA.

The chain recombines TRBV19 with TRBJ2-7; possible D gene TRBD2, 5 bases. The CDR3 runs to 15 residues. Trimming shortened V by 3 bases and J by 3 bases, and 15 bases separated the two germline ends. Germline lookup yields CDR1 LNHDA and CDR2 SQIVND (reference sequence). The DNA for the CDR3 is TGTGCCAGTAGTATGATGGGTGACGGGATCTACGAGCAGTACTTC. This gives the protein CASSMMGDGIYEQYF.

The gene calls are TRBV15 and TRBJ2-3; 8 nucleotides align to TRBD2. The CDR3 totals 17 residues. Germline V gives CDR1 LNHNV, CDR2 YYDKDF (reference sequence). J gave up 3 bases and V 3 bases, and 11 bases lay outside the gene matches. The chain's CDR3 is CATSRTSALPGTDTQYF. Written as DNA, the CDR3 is TGTGCCACCAGCAGGACTAGCGCCCTGCCAGGAACAGATACGCAGTATTTT.

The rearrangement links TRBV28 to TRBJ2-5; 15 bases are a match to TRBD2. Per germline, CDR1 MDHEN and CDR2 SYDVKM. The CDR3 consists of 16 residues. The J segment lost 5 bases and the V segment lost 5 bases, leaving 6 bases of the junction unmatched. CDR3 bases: TGTGCCAGCAGTGGACTAGCGGGAGGGCCCGGGGAGACCCAGTACTTC. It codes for CASSGLAGGPGETQYF.

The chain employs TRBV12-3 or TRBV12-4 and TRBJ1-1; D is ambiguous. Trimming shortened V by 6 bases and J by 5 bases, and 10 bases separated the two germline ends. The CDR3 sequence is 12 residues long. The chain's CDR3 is CASSRGGTEAFF. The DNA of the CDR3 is TGTGCCAGCAGCAGAGGAGGTACTGAAGCTTTCTTT.

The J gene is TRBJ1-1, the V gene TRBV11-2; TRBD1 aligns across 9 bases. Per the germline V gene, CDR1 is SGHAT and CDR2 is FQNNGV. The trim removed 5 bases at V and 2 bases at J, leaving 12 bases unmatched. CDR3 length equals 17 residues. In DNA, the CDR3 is TGTGCCAGCAGCCCAGGTCGGGGACAGGGCGGTAACACTGAAGCTTTCTTT. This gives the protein CASSPGRGQGGNTEAFF.

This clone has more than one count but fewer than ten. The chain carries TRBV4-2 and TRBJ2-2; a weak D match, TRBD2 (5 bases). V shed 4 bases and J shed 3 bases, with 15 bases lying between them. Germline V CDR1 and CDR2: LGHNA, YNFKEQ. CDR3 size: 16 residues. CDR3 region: CASSLGSPSYTGELFF. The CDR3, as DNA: TGTGCCAGCAGCCTAGGGAGCCCCTCCTACACCGGGGAGCTGTTTTTT.

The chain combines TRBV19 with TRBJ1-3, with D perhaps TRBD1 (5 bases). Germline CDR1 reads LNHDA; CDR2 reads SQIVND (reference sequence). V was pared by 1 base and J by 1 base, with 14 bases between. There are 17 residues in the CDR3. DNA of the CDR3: TGTGCCAGTAGTATAGGGGGGGGACGTCTGTCTGGAAACACCATATATTTT. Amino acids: CASSIGGGRLSGNTIYF. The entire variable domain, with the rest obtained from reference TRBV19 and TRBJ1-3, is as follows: DGGITQSPKYLFRKEGQNVTLSCEQNLNHDAMYWYRQDPGQGLRLIYYSQIVNDFQKGDIAEGYSVSREKKESFPLTVTSAQKNPTAFYLCASSIGGGRLSGNTIYFGEGSWLTVV.